This is a list of T cell receptor beta chains from one sample in a study of blood T cell repertoires in COVID-19. Only in-frame clones appear in the TCRdb table, and some are missing; sequencing was by immunoSEQ multiplex PCR. Of some 360,000 clones in the sample, over 75% are singletons; the top ten hold approximately 2.4%. Sequenced: peripheral blood. The receptors were gathered from a woman aged 60-70 years with COVID-19, enrolled during active disease. Each CDR3 is given with its conserved first and last residue. Each record gives: D gene, J gene, clone size, V gene, CDR3 DNA, CDR3 protein. The D gene is left open where the match is weak. Clone size is not always given. Where it is, it says once, few, many or a class for expanded clones.

NA,TRBJ2-5,NA,TRBV24-1,TGTGCCACCAGTGATTTCTTGTCGGGCGGGGTCCGGGAGACCCAGTACTTC,CATSDFLSGGVRETQYF
NA,TRBJ1-4,NA,TRBV5-4,TGTGCCAGCAGCTTAAAGGACATTCACGAAAAACTGTTTTTT,CASSLKDIHEKLFF
TRBD1,TRBJ2-1,NA,TRBV9,TGTGCCAGCAGCGTTCTGTCAGGGGGATGGAATGAGCAGTTCTTC,CASSVLSGGWNEQFF
TRBD2,TRBJ2-1,NA,TRBV4-2,TGTGCCAGCAGCCAAAACAGCGCTAGCGGGGGGTACAATGAGCAGTTCTTC,CASSQNSASGGYNEQFF
NA,TRBJ1-1,NA,TRBV5-4,TGTGCCAGCAGCTTGCAGGGTGTAAGGGGAGGGACTGAAGCTTTCTTT,CASSLQGVRGGTEAFF
NA,TRBJ1-2,NA,TRBV3-1/TRBV3-2,TGTGCCAGCAGGAATACAGCTAACTATGGCTACACCTTC,CASRNTANYGYTF
NA,TRBJ1-3,NA,TRBV7-6,TGTGCCAGCAGCTTAGTAGGGGTAGGAGGAAACACCATATATTTT,CASSLVGVGGNTIYF
TRBD2,TRBJ2-7,NA,TRBV6-4,TGTGCCAGCAGGCGGAACCTAAATAGCGGGGGCCTCTCCTACGAGCAGTACTTC,CASRRNLNSGGLSYEQYF
NA,TRBJ1-2,NA,TRBV25-1,TGTGCCAGCAGTGAAACGCAGAGCTACACCTTC,CASSETQSYTF
TRBD1,TRBJ1-5,NA,TRBV27,TGTGCCAGCAGTTTCCGGACAGGGGGCCAGCCCCAGCATTTT,CASSFRTGGQPQHF
NA,TRBJ2-7,NA,TRBV30,TGTGCCTGGAGCCGGGCGGGAAGCTCCTACGAGCAGTACTTC,CAWSRAGSSYEQYF
TRBD2,TRBJ2-5,once,TRBV10-1,TGCGCCAGCAGTGAGTCGAAGTTAGCGGGGGCTATTTGGGAGACCCAGTACTTC,CASSESKLAGAIWETQYF
NA,TRBJ1-2,NA,TRBV7-9,TGTGCCAGCAGCTCGGACAGCCCTGACCGTCGCTACACCTTC,CASSSDSPDRRYTF
TRBD1,TRBJ1-4,once,TRBV27,TGTGCCAGCAGTATCGGGACAGGGTTGGAAAAACTGTTTTTT,CASSIGTGLEKLFF
NA,TRBJ2-7,NA,TRBV3-1/TRBV3-2,TGTGCCAGCAGCCAGACAGGTGGAGAGCAGTACTTC,CASSQTGGEQYF
TRBD1,TRBJ1-5,NA,TRBV10-3,TGTGCCATCAGTGTGGGACAGGGGGCGGGTCAGCCCCAGCATTTT,CAISVGQGAGQPQHF
TRBD1,TRBJ2-2,NA,TRBV3-1/TRBV3-2,TGTGCCAGCAGCCTATCGGACAGGTGGGACGGGGAGCTGTTTTTT,CASSLSDRWDGELFF
NA,TRBJ2-7,NA,TRBV21-1,TGTGCCAGCAGCATCCGGGACAGGGCCAGGACGTCCTACGAGCAGTACTTC,CASSIRDRARTSYEQYF
NA,TRBJ2-3,NA,TRBV5-8,TGTGCCAGCAGCCGGGGTCGGGGACTGGGGGGAGATACGCAGTATTTT,CASSRGRGLGGDTQYF
TRBD1,TRBJ1-1,NA,TRBV7-9,TGTGCCAGCAGCTTGAAGGGACAGGGAACAGAAGCTTTCTTT,CASSLKGQGTEAFF